This TCR beta chain was profiled in a study of blood T cell repertoires in COVID-19. Study background: The study drew acute and convalescent COVID-19 samples from the United States, Italy and Spain. PBMCs, B-cell-depleted T cells, or T cells provided the cDNA or gDNA that made up the material.

The CDR3 has 15 amino acids. After removal of 1 base from V and 8 bases from J, the junction contained 8 bases not matched to a gene. The germline CDR1 and CDR2 sequences are SGDLS and YYNGEE. In the authors' methods: The authors estimated nucleated cell counts from reference gene primer amplification. Sequenced by immunoSEQ multiplex PCR; TCRdb stores in-frame clones only, minus some. The V and J calls and clone size were taken over from that table, and D and trimming were inferred from the DNA. Of fewer than 80,000 clones listed, about four fifths are singletons. J is TRBJ2-1 and V is TRBV9; TRBD2 aligns across 8 bases. Sequenced: peripheral blood. The clonotype was recovered from a woman of 80 years or more with active or convalescent COVID-19. Written as DNA, the CDR3 is TGTGCCAGCAGCGTACTAAGCGGGAGTTGGGATGAGCAGTTCTTC. Translation gives CASSVLSGSWDEQFF.